This T cell receptor (beta chain) came from a study of regulatory T cells in long-lasting Graves disease. V was pared by 6 bases and J by 5 bases, with 17 bases between. CDR1 MGHDK and CDR2 SYGVNS come from the germline V gene. The CDR3 spans 14 residues. Arm-PCR with iRepertoire HTBI primers amplified the CDR3 regions for these TCR beta libraries. From the multiplex PCR reads, TCRdb called clonotypes with MiXCR, one entry per CDR3 protein. The repertoire has approximately 210,000 distinct CDR3 sequences, around 17% of them found once; the top ten carry around 21%. Time point described: newly diagnosed GD, antithyroid drugs for less than 3 months. Generation of the TCR library employed RNA extracted from PBMCs.

This specimen was peripheral blood mononuclear cells (PBMCs), taken at new diagnosis, from a patient treated with antithyroid drugs. The rearrangement uses TRBV25-1 and TRBJ2-7; D tentatively fits TRBD1 or TRBD2 (5 bases each). The sequence was obtained from a female donor with Graves disease. As DNA, the CDR3 is TGTGCCAGCAGCAGAGGGGCACTTCTCCACGAGCAGTACTTC. Translated, it gives CASSRGALLHEQYF.